Sequencing of this TCR beta chain was carried out in a study of memory CD4+ T cells and cytomegalovirus serostatus. The sort gate was single viable CD3+CD4+CD8-CD45RO+ cells for memory CD4+ T cells. Per the authors' pipeline: Out-of-frame sequences were removed, leaving a few million distinct TCRbeta sequences. This table comes from immunoSEQ multiplex PCR, and its TCRdb copy is limited to in-frame clones, with some not included. The D gene and trimming were derived from the DNA, and the V and J assignments and clone size from that table. Seen here are fewer than 40,000 clones, around 80% observed once, and the top ten hold approximately 5.3%. Study-wide results and caveats: CMV serostatus prediction reached median AUC approximately 0.96, or 0.89 with US-trained model.

This CDR3 contains 13 residues. In germline, CDR1 is SGHRS, CDR2 YFSETQ. After removal of 4 bases from V and 1 base from J, the junction contained 1 base not matched to a gene. A word on this clone: Antigen: not known.

The TCR originated in an adult in good health and CMV-seropositive. The chain has TRBV5-1 and TRBJ1-1; 7 bases fit TRBD1. The sample was memory CD4+ T cells from blood. CDR3 bases: TGCGCCAGCAGCCGGGACAGGAACACTGAAGCTTTCTTT. Amino acid sequence: CASSRDRNTEAFF.